This entry lists 6 T cell receptor beta chains sequenced from one sample in a study of blood T cell repertoires in COVID-19. Generated by immunoSEQ multiplex PCR, the TCRdb table keeps only in-frame clones and is missing some. Of around 230,000 clones listed, approximately 80% are singletons. The source material was peripheral blood. These receptors all come from a man aged 35 to 55 with acute or convalescent COVID-19.

The chain uses TRBV2 and TRBJ2-1; 7 positions agree with TRBD2. This CDR3 has 14 amino acids. The V gene end was trimmed by 1 base and the J gene end by 7 bases; junction bases not matched to a gene: 4. Germline CDR1 and CDR2: SNHLY and FYNNEI. CDR3 nucleotides: TGTGCCAGCAGTGAAGTGGGGGGGTGGAATGAGCAGTTCTTC. Amino acids: CASSEVGGWNEQFF.

This chain uses TRBV7-9 with TRBJ1-3, with 9 bases identical to TRBD1. J was trimmed by 8 bases and V by 7 bases; bases with no gene match: 9. This CDR3 comprises 14 residues. In germline, CDR1 is SEHNR, CDR2 FQNEAQ (reference sequence). The CDR3 here is CASTWNRGQDTIYF. The DNA for the CDR3 is TGTGCCAGCACTTGGAACAGGGGGCAGGACACCATATATTTT.

V and J are TRBV19 and TRBJ2-3, with 8 nucleotides matching TRBD1. CDR3 size: 14 residues. Germline lookup yields CDR1 LNHDA and CDR2 SQIVND (reference sequence). V trimming: 3 bases; J trimming: 5 bases; junction bases outside the gene matches: 4. CDR3 sequence (DNA): TGTGCCAGTAGTATCGGGACAGGACGAGATACGCAGTATTTT. It codes for CASSIGTGRDTQYF.

The V gene is TRBV4-1, the J gene TRBJ1-2; a weak D match, TRBD1 (6 bases). The germline V and J ends were trimmed by 0 bases and 8 bases, with 13 bases remaining between them. Germline V gives CDR1 MGHRA, CDR2 YSYEKL. This CDR3 has 14 residues. The CDR3 DNA is TGCGCCAGCAGCCAAGAGGGGGCAGGAGTCGGCTACACCTTC. Protein sequence: CASSQEGAGVGYTF.

This chain connects TRBV6-2 or TRBV6-3 to TRBJ1-1, with D possibly matching TRBD1 (5 bases). The ends were cut back, 2 bases at V and 3 bases at J, with 13 bases in the middle. The CDR3 extends over 15 amino acids. CDR1 is MNHEY and CDR2 is SVGEGT in the germline V gene. The DNA for the CDR3 is TGTGCCAGCAGTTACGCCTCTTCAGGGCACACTGAAGCTTTCTTT. Translating gives CASSYASSGHTEAFF.

J is TRBJ2-5 and V is TRBV30; D is possibly TRBD2 (5 bases). CDR3 length: 13 residues. V lost 5 bases and J lost 4, with 14 bases in between. The germline CDR1 and CDR2 sequences are GTSNPN and SVGIG (reference sequence). CDR3 DNA sequence: TGTGCCTGGGACCGGGGTGGCGGAGAGACCCAGTACTTC. Translating gives CAWDRGGGETQYF.